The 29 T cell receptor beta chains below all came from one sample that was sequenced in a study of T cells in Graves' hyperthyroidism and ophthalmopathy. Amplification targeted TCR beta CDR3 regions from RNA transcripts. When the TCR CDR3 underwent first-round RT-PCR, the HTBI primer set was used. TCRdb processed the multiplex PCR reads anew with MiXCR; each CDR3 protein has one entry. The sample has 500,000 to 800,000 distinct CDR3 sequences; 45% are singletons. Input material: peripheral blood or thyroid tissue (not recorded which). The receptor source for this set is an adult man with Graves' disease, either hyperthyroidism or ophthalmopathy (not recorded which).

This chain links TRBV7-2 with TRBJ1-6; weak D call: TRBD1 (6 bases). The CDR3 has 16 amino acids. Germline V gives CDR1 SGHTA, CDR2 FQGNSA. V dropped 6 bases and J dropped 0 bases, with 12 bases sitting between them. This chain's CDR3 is CASSTGQSSYNSPLHF. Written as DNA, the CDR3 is TGTGCCAGCAGTACTGGACAGAGCTCCTATAATTCACCCCTCCACTTT.

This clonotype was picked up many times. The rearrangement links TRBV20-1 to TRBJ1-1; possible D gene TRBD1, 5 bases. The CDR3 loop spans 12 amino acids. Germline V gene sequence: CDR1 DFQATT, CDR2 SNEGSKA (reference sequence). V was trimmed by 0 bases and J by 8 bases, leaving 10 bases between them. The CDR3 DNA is TGCAGTGCTAGAGACCCGGGGGTCGAAGCTTTCTTT. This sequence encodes CSARDPGVEAFF.

In nucleotides, the CDR3 is TGTGCCAGCGGCGAGACAGGCCTCCCGGGGGAGCAGTACTTC. This codes for CASGETGLPGEQYF. The V and J genes are TRBV7-2 and TRBJ2-7, with D possibly being TRBD1 (6 bases). The CDR3 consists of 14 residues. Between the trimmed V and J ends, which lost 8 bases and 7 bases, there was a span of 21 bases. Germline assignment: CDR1 SGHTA and CDR2 FQGNSA.

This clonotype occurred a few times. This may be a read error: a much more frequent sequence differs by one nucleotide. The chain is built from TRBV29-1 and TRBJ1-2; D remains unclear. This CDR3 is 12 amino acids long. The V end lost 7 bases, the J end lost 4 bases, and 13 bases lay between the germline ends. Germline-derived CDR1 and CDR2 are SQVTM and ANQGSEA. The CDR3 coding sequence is TGCAGCGCCGTGGACGCCTCCTATGGCTACACCTTC. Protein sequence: CSAVDASYGYTF.

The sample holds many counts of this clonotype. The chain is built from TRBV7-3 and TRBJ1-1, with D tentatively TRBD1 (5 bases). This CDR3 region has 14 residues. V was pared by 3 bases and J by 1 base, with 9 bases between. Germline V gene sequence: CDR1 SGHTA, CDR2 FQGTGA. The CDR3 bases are TGTGCCAGCAGCTTGGGACCGGAGAACACTGAAGCTTTCTTT. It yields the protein CASSLGPENTEAFF.

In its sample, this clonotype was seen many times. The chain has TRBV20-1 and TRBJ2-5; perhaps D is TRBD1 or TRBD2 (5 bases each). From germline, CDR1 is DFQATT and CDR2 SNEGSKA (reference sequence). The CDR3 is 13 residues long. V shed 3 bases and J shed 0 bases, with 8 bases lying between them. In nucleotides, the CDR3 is TGCAGTGCTAGGGGGGAGTACCAAGAGACCCAGTACTTC. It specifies CSARGEYQETQYF.

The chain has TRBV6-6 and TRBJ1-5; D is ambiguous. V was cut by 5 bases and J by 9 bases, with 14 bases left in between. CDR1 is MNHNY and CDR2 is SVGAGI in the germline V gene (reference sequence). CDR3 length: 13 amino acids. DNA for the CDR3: TGTGCCAGCAGTCATAAGCCCTGGGCGCCCCAGCATTTT. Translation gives CASSHKPWAPQHF.

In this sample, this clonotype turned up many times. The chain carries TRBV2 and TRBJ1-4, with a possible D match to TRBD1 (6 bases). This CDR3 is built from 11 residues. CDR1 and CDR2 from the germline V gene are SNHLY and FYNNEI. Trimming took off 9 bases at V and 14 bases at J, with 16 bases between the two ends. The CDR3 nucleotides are TGTGCCAGTACATTACAGGGAAGGCTGTTTTTT. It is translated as CASTLQGRLFF.

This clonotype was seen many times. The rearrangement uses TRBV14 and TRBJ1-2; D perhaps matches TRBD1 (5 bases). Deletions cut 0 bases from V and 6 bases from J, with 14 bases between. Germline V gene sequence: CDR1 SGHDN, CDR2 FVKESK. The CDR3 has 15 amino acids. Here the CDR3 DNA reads TGTGCCAGCAGCCAAGAGGGGGACGTCGACCATGGCTACACCTTC. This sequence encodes CASSQEGDVDHGYTF.

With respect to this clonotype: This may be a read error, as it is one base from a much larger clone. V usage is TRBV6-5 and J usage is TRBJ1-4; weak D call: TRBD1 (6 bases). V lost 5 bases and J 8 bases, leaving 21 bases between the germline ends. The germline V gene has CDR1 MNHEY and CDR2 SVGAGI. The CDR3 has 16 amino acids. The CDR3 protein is CASSNPKGGALEKLFF. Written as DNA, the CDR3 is TGTGCCAGCAGTAACCCAAAGGGGGGGGCACTGGAAAAACTGTTTTTT.

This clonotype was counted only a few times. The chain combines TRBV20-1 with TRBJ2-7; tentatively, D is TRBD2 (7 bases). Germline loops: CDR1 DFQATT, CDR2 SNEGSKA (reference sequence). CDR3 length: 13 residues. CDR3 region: CSVTGGGGYEQYF. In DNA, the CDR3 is TGCTCTGTGACAGGCGGCGGGGGCTACGAGCAGTACTTC.

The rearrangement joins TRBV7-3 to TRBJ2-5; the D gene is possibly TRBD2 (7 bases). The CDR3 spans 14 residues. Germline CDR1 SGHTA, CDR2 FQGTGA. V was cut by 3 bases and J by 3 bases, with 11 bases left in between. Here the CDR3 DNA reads TGTGCCAGCAGCTTGGCGGGGGCTGAAGAGACCCAGTACTTC. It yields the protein CASSLAGAEETQYF.

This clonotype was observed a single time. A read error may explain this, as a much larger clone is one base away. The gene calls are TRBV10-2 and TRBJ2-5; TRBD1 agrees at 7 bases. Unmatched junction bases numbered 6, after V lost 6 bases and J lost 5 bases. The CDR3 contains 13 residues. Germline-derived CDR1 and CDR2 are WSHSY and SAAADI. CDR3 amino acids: CASSQTGFETQYF. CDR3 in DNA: TGCGCCAGCAGCCAGACAGGGTTCGAGACCCAGTACTTC.

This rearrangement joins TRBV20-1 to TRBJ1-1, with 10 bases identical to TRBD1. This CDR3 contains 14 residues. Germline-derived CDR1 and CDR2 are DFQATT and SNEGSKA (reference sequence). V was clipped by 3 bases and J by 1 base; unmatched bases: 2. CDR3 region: CSARRTGGNTEAFF. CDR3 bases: TGCAGTGCTAGGAGGACAGGGGGGAACACTGAAGCTTTCTTT.

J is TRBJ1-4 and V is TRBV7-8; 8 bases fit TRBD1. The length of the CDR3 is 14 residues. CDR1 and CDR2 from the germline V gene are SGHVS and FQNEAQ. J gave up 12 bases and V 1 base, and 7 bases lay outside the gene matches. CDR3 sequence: CASSLGTGRSELFF. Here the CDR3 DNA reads TGTGCCAGCAGCTTAGGGACAGGGCGGAGCGAACTGTTTTTT.

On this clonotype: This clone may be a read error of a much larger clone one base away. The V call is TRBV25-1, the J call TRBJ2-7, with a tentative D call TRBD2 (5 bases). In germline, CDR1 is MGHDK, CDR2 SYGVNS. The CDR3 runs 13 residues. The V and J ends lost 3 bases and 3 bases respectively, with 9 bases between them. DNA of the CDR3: TGTGCCAGCAGTGAGTCCGGGGACTACGAGCAGTACTTC. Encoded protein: CASSESGDYEQYF.

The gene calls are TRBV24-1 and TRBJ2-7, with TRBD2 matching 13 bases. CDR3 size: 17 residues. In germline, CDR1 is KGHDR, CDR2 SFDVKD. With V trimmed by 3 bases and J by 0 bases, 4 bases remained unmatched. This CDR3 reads CATSDAGLAGSSYEQYF. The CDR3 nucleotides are TGTGCCACCAGTGATGCGGGACTAGCGGGGAGCTCCTACGAGCAGTACTTC.

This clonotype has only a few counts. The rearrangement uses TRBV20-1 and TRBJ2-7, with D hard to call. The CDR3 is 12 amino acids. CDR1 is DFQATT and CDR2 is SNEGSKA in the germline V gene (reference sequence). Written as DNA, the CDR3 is TGCAGCGCCTCGGTCGACTCCTACGAGCAGTACTTC. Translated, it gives CSASVDSYEQYF.

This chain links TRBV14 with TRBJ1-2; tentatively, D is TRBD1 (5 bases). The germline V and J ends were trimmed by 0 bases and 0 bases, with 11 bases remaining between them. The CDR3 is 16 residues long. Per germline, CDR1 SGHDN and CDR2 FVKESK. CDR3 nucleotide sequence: TGTGCCAGCAGCCAAGATACCCGGGGACCTAACTATGGCTACACCTTC. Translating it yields CASSQDTRGPNYGYTF.

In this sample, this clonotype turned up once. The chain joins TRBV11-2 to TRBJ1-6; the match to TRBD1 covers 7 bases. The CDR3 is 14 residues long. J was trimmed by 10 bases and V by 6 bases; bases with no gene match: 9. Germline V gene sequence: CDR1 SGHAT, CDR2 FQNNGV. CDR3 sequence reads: CASSPGTEHSPLHF. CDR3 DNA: TGTGCCAGCAGTCCTGGGACAGAGCACTCACCCCTCCACTTT.

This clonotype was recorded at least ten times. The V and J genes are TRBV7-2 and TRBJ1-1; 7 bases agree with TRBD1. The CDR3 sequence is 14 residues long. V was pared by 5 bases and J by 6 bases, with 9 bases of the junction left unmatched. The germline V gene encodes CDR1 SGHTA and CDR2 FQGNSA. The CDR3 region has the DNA TGTGCCAGCAGCACCCGACAGGGTAGGGCTGAAGCTTTCTTT. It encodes CASSTRQGRAEAFF.

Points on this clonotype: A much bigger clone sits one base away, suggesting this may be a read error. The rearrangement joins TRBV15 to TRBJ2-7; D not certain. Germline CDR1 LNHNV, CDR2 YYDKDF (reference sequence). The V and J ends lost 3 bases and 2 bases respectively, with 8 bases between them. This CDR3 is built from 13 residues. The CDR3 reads CATSRVKAYEQYF. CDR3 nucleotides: TGTGCCACCAGCAGGGTTAAAGCCTACGAGCAGTACTTC. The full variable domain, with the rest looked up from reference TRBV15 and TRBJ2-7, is DAMVIQNPRYQVTQFGKPVTLSCSQTLNHNVMYWYQQKSSQAPKLLFHYYDKDFNNEADTPDNFQSRRPNTSFCFLDIRSPGLGDTAMYLCATSRVKAYEQYFGPGTRLTVT.

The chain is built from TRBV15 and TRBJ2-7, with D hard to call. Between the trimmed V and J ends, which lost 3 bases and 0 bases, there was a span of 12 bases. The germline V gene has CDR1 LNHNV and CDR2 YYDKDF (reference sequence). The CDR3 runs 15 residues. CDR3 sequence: CATSSSQDVSYEQYF. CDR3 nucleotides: TGTGCCACCAGCAGCTCGCAAGACGTCTCCTACGAGCAGTACTTC. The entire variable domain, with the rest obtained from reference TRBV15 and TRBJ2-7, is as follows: DAMVIQNPRYQVTQFGKPVTLSCSQTLNHNVMYWYQQKSSQAPKLLFHYYDKDFNNEADTPDNFQSRRPNTSFCFLDIRSPGLGDTAMYLCATSSSQDVSYEQYFGPGTRLTVT.

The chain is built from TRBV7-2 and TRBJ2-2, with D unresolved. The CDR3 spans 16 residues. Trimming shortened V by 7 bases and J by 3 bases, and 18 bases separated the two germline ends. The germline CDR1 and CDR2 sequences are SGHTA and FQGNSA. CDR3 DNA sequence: TGTGCCAGCAACTATGAAAACAGAAGATACACCGGGGAGCTGTTTTTT. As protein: CASNYENRRYTGELFF.

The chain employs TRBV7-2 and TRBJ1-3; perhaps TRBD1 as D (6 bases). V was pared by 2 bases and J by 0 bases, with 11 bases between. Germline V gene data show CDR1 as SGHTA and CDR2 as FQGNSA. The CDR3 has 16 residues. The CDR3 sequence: CASSLLEGGSGNTIYF. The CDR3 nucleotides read TGTGCCAGCAGCTTACTCGAAGGGGGCTCTGGAAACACCATATATTTT. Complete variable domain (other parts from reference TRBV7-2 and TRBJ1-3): GAGVSQSPSNKVTEKGKDVELRCDPISGHTALYWYRQSLGQGLEFLIYFQGNSAPDKSGLPSDRFSAERTGGSVSTLTIQRTQQEDSAVYLCASSLLEGGSGNTIYFGEGSWLTVV.

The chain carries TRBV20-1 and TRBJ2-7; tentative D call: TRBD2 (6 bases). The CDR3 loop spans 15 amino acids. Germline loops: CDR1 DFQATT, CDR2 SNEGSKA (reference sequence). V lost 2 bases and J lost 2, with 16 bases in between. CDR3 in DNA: TGCAGTGCTAGAAAAGACGGGAGAGTGGCCTACGAGCAGTACTTC. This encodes CSARKDGRVAYEQYF.

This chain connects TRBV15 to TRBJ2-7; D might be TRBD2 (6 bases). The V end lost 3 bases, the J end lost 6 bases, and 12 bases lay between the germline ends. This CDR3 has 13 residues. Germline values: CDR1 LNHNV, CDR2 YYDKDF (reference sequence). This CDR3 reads CATSSQAGGEQYF. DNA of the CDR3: TGTGCCACCAGCAGCCAGGCCGGGGGCGAGCAGTACTTC. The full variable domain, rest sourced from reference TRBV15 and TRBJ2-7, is DAMVIQNPRYQVTQFGKPVTLSCSQTLNHNVMYWYQQKSSQAPKLLFHYYDKDFNNEADTPDNFQSRRPNTSFCFLDIRSPGLGDTAMYLCATSSQAGGEQYFGPGTRLTVT.

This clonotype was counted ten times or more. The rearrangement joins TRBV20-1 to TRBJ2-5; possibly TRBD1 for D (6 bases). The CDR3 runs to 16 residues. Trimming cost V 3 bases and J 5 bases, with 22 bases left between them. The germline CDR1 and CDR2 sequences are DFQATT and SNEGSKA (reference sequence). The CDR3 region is CSASARDTPGRETQYF. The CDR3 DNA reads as TGCAGTGCTAGCGCCCGGGACACCCCGGGGCGGGAGACCCAGTACTTC.

CDR3 protein: CASSPRDTITGELFF. CDR3 in DNA: TGTGCCAGCAGCCCCCGGGACACCATCACCGGGGAGCTGTTTTTT. The rearrangement uses TRBV7-9 and TRBJ2-2; possible D gene TRBD1, 6 bases. Looked up from germline, CDR1 is SEHNR and CDR2 is FQNEAQ (reference sequence). Trimming removed 5 bases from V and 4 bases from J, with 14 bases in between. The CDR3 has 15 amino acids.